A selection of T cell receptor beta chains follows, all from one sample in a study of T-cell reconstitution after alpha-beta-depleted transplantation in children. TCRdb called the PCR reads again in MiXCR, with one record for every CDR3 protein. The profile shows a few hundred thousand distinct CDR3 sequences, 25% to 30% of them singletons. Sequences were derived from PBMCs, sampled before TCRalphabeta/CD19-depleted stem cell transplant. The receptors shown here come from a boy under two years old with Wiskott-Aldrich syndrome, due to receive a stem cell transplant. CDR3s include the opening cysteine and the closing phenylalanine or tryptophan. Fields, in order: J gene, D gene, V gene, clone size, CDR3 protein, CDR3 DNA. D genes are given only for firm matches. Some rows have no size entry. The others give once, few or many, or a class for an expanded clone.

j_gene: TRBJ1-5
d_gene: NA
v_gene: TRBV5-1
abundance: few
CDR3aa: CASSLFPGASNQPQHF
CDR3nt: TGCGCCAGCAGCTTGTTCCCGGGAGCCAGCAATCAGCCCCAGCATTTT

j_gene: TRBJ2-5
d_gene: NA
v_gene: TRBV12-3/TRBV12-4
abundance: few
CDR3aa: CASSLSRLGGETQYF
CDR3nt: TGTGCCAGCAGTTTAAGCAGGTTGGGAGGCGAGACCCAGTACTTC

j_gene: TRBJ2-1
d_gene: NA
v_gene: TRBV5-1
abundance: NA
CDR3aa: CASSRAWGYNEQFF
CDR3nt: TGCGCCAGCAGCCGAGCATGGGGATACAATGAGCAGTTCTTC

j_gene: TRBJ2-3
d_gene: NA
v_gene: TRBV7-3
abundance: few
CDR3aa: CASSLRIAPGSDTQYF
CDR3nt: TGTGCCAGCAGCTTAAGAATAGCACCCGGGTCAGATACGCAGTATTTT

j_gene: TRBJ1-1
d_gene: NA
v_gene: TRBV5-1
abundance: NA
CDR3aa: CASTLAGQNTEAFF
CDR3nt: TGCGCCAGCACCTTGGCGGGACAGAACACTGAAGCTTTCTTT

j_gene: TRBJ2-3
d_gene: TRBD1
v_gene: TRBV29-1
abundance: once
CDR3aa: CSVDTTGQGAGDTQYF
CDR3nt: TGCAGCGTTGACACGACCGGACAGGGGGCGGGAGATACGCAGTATTTT

j_gene: TRBJ2-7
d_gene: NA
v_gene: TRBV12-3/TRBV12-4
abundance: NA
CDR3aa: CASSPGPPEQYF
CDR3nt: TGTGCCAGCAGTCCGGGCCCCCCGGAGCAGTACTTC

j_gene: TRBJ1-2
d_gene: NA
v_gene: TRBV28
abundance: NA
CDR3aa: CASLRKPNYGYTF
CDR3nt: TGTGCCAGCCTTCGCAAACCGAACTATGGCTACACCTTC

j_gene: TRBJ2-1
d_gene: NA
v_gene: TRBV27
abundance: few
CDR3aa: CASSLQGGLRSLGFF
CDR3nt: TGTGCCAGCAGTCTCCAGGGGGGACTAAGAAGCCTGGGGTTCTTC

j_gene: TRBJ2-1
d_gene: TRBD2
v_gene: TRBV5-1
abundance: NA
CDR3aa: CASSLKASGSNEQFF
CDR3nt: TGCGCCAGCAGCTTAAAGGCTAGCGGGAGCAATGAGCAGTTCTTC

j_gene: TRBJ2-1
d_gene: TRBD2
v_gene: TRBV5-1
abundance: few
CDR3aa: CASSLGPSGYNEQFF
CDR3nt: TGCGCCAGCAGCTTGGGGCCTAGCGGTTACAATGAGCAGTTCTTC

j_gene: TRBJ2-7
d_gene: NA
v_gene: TRBV5-6
abundance: NA
CDR3aa: CASSLRRTYEQYF
CDR3nt: TGTGCCAGCAGCTTGCGGCGAACCTACGAGCAGTACTTC

j_gene: TRBJ2-5
d_gene: NA
v_gene: TRBV9
abundance: NA
CDR3aa: CASSVGSGEETQYF
CDR3nt: TGTGCCAGCAGCGTAGGGTCCGGGGAAGAGACCCAGTACTTC

j_gene: TRBJ2-4
d_gene: NA
v_gene: TRBV15
abundance: few
CDR3aa: CATSRVGIAKNIQYF
CDR3nt: TGTGCCACCAGCAGAGTCGGGATAGCCAAAAACATTCAGTACTTC

j_gene: TRBJ1-6
d_gene: NA
v_gene: TRBV10-1
abundance: many
CDR3aa: CASNPGGRTEIRGNNSPLHF
CDR3nt: TGCGCCAGCAACCCAGGTGGGAGGACCGAAATAAGAGGAAATAATTCACCCCTCCACTTT

j_gene: TRBJ1-1
d_gene: NA
v_gene: TRBV7-9
abundance: few
CDR3aa: CASSLPLTRAMNTEAFF
CDR3nt: TGTGCCAGCAGCTTACCTTTGACCAGGGCCATGAACACTGAAGCTTTCTTT

j_gene: TRBJ1-1
d_gene: TRBD1
v_gene: TRBV13
abundance: few
CDR3aa: CASSFGQGRTEAFF
CDR3nt: TGTGCCAGCAGCTTCGGACAGGGAAGAACTGAAGCTTTCTTT

j_gene: TRBJ2-7
d_gene: NA
v_gene: TRBV5-1
abundance: NA
CDR3aa: CASSSAASYEQYF
CDR3nt: TGCGCCAGCAGTTCTGCCGCCTCCTACGAGCAGTACTTC

j_gene: TRBJ2-7
d_gene: TRBD2
v_gene: TRBV14
abundance: NA
CDR3aa: CASSQDSLAGYEQYF
CDR3nt: TGTGCCAGCAGCCAAGATAGCCTAGCGGGCTACGAGCAGTACTTC

j_gene: TRBJ2-7
d_gene: NA
v_gene: TRBV5-8
abundance: NA
CDR3aa: CASSLAGESDEQYF
CDR3nt: TGTGCCAGCAGCTTGGCGGGGGAAAGCGACGAGCAGTACTTC

j_gene: TRBJ2-5
d_gene: TRBD1
v_gene: TRBV7-8
abundance: NA
CDR3aa: CASSLAGQGARLGTQYF
CDR3nt: TGTGCCAGCAGCTTAGCGGGACAGGGGGCGCGACTTGGGACCCAGTACTTC

j_gene: TRBJ2-7
d_gene: NA
v_gene: TRBV5-6
abundance: NA
CDR3aa: CASSLAFLDYEQYF
CDR3nt: TGTGCCAGCAGCTTGGCCTTCCTAGACTACGAGCAGTACTTC

j_gene: TRBJ2-7
d_gene: NA
v_gene: TRBV10-3
abundance: NA
CDR3aa: CAISESRSYEQYF
CDR3nt: TGTGCCATCAGTGAGTCCAGGTCCTACGAGCAGTACTTC

j_gene: TRBJ1-5
d_gene: TRBD1
v_gene: TRBV20-1
abundance: NA
CDR3aa: CSAFTGENQPQHF
CDR3nt: TGCAGTGCCTTTACAGGGGAAAATCAGCCCCAGCATTTT

j_gene: TRBJ2-1
d_gene: TRBD2
v_gene: TRBV20-1
abundance: NA
CDR3aa: CSADSGRRNEQFF
CDR3nt: TGCAGTGCCGATAGCGGGAGGCGGAATGAGCAGTTCTTC

j_gene: TRBJ2-7
d_gene: TRBD2
v_gene: TRBV2
abundance: NA
CDR3aa: CASSLYFNSGRNYEQYF
CDR3nt: TGTGCCAGCAGTCTATACTTTAATAGCGGGAGAAACTACGAGCAGTACTTC

j_gene: TRBJ1-4
d_gene: NA
v_gene: TRBV19
abundance: few
CDR3aa: CASSSTGRGEKLFF
CDR3nt: TGTGCCAGTAGCAGTACAGGGAGAGGTGAAAAACTGTTTTTT

j_gene: TRBJ2-1
d_gene: NA
v_gene: TRBV5-1
abundance: NA
CDR3aa: CASSLGGGRTYNEQFF
CDR3nt: TGCGCCAGCAGCCTGGGGGGCGGGAGAACCTACAATGAGCAGTTCTTC

j_gene: TRBJ1-1
d_gene: NA
v_gene: TRBV7-3
abundance: NA
CDR3aa: CASSLTGGGNTEAFF
CDR3nt: TGTGCCAGCAGCTTAACAGGGGGGGGGAACACTGAAGCTTTCTTT

j_gene: TRBJ2-7
d_gene: NA
v_gene: TRBV5-1
abundance: many
CDR3aa: CASSLELSSYEQYF
CDR3nt: TGCGCCAGCAGCTTGGAACTTAGCTCCTACGAGCAGTACTTC

j_gene: TRBJ2-5
d_gene: NA
v_gene: TRBV5-1
abundance: few
CDR3aa: CASSLVTSGETQYF
CDR3nt: TGCGCCAGCAGCTTGGTTACTAGTGGCGAGACCCAGTACTTC

j_gene: TRBJ2-1
d_gene: NA
v_gene: TRBV30
abundance: NA
CDR3aa: CAWNGEQFF
CDR3nt: TGTGCCTGGAACGGCGAGCAGTTCTTC

j_gene: TRBJ2-1
d_gene: TRBD2
v_gene: TRBV7-2
abundance: few
CDR3aa: CASSPGSGMNYNEQFF
CDR3nt: TGTGCCAGCAGCCCGGGTAGCGGGATGAATTACAATGAGCAGTTCTTC

j_gene: TRBJ2-3
d_gene: TRBD2
v_gene: TRBV20-1
abundance: NA
CDR3aa: CSAPLGGRASDTQYF
CDR3nt: TGCAGTGCCCCGCTAGGAGGGAGGGCCTCAGATACGCAGTATTTT

j_gene: TRBJ2-1
d_gene: NA
v_gene: TRBV20-1
abundance: few
CDR3aa: CSAIQSSYNEQFF
CDR3nt: TGCAGTGCTATCCAGAGCTCCTACAATGAGCAGTTCTTC

j_gene: TRBJ2-7
d_gene: NA
v_gene: TRBV27
abundance: many
CDR3aa: CASSTGTGSPYEQYF
CDR3nt: TGTGCCAGCAGTACAGGGACCGGGAGTCCCTACGAGCAGTACTTC

j_gene: TRBJ1-6
d_gene: TRBD1
v_gene: TRBV4-1
abundance: NA
CDR3aa: CASSQSGDSWVHF
CDR3nt: TGCGCCAGCAGCCAAAGTGGGGACAGCTGGGTCCACTTT

j_gene: TRBJ1-1
d_gene: NA
v_gene: TRBV29-1
abundance: few
CDR3aa: CSVELQGRMNTEAFF
CDR3nt: TGCAGCGTTGAACTCCAGGGACGCATGAACACTGAAGCTTTCTTT

j_gene: TRBJ1-5
d_gene: NA
v_gene: TRBV28
abundance: few
CDR3aa: CASKQGEYQPQHF
CDR3nt: TGTGCCAGCAAACAGGGAGAGTATCAGCCCCAGCATTTT

j_gene: TRBJ2-1
d_gene: TRBD2
v_gene: TRBV29-1
abundance: few
CDR3aa: CSVGTSGFSYNEQFF
CDR3nt: TGCAGCGTTGGGACTAGCGGATTCTCCTACAATGAGCAGTTCTTC

j_gene: TRBJ2-3
d_gene: NA
v_gene: TRBV7-8
abundance: NA
CDR3aa: CASSLGEKQYF
CDR3nt: TGTGCCAGCAGCCTTGGGGAGAAGCAGTATTTT

j_gene: TRBJ2-3
d_gene: NA
v_gene: TRBV20-1
abundance: NA
CDR3aa: CSASITGTDTQYF
CDR3nt: TGCAGTGCTAGCATAACGGGCACAGATACGCAGTATTTT

j_gene: TRBJ2-3
d_gene: TRBD2
v_gene: TRBV2
abundance: few
CDR3aa: CASRPRVASGSTDTQYF
CDR3nt: TGTGCCAGCAGACCCAGGGTCGCTAGCGGAAGCACAGATACGCAGTATTTT

j_gene: TRBJ2-5
d_gene: NA
v_gene: TRBV5-1
abundance: NA
CDR3aa: CASSLGPLGGEETQYF
CDR3nt: TGCGCCAGCAGCTTGGGACCTTTGGGGGGAGAAGAGACCCAGTACTTC

j_gene: TRBJ2-7
d_gene: NA
v_gene: TRBV5-1
abundance: few
CDR3aa: CASSDVSSDVYEQYF
CDR3nt: TGCGCCAGCAGCGACGTTAGTAGCGACGTCTACGAGCAGTACTTC

j_gene: TRBJ2-3
d_gene: NA
v_gene: TRBV5-1
abundance: few
CDR3aa: CASSLRSGSTDTQYF
CDR3nt: TGCGCCAGCAGCTTGAGGTCCGGTAGCACAGATACGCAGTATTTT